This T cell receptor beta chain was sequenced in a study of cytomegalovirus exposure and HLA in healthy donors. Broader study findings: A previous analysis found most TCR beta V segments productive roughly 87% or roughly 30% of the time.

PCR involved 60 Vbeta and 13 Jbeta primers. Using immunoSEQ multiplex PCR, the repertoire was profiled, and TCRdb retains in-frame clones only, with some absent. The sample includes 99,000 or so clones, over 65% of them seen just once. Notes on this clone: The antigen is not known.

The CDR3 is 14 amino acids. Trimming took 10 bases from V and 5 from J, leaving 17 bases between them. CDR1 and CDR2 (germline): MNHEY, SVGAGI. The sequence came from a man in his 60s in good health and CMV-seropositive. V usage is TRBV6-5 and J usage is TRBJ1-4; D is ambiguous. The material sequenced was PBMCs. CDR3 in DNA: TGTGCCACCAGGAGGCTGGATCGAAATGAAAAACTGTTTTTT. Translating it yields CATRRLDRNEKLFF.